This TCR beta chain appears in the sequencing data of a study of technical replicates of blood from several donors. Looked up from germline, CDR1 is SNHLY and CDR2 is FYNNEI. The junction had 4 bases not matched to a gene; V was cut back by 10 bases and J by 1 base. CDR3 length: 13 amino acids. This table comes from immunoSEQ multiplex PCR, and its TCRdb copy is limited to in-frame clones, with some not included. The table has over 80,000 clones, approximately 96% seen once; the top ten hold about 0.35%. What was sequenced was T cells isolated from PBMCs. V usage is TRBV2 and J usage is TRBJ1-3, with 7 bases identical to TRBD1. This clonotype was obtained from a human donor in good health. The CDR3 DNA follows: TGTGCCAAGGGGACAGCTTCTGGAAACACCATATATTTT. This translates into CAKGTASGNTIYF.